This T cell receptor (beta chain) was sequenced during a study of CD8+CD57+ T cells in acquired aplastic anemia. Looked up from germline, CDR1 is WNHNN and CDR2 is SYGVQD (reference sequence). This CDR3 has 13 residues. V dropped 3 bases and J dropped 5; count of bases not matched to a gene: 2. Patients selected for sequencing had displayed CD8+CD57+ cell expansion by flow cytometry. This clonotype was seen a handful of times. Using genomic DNA as the template, TCR beta VDJ and CDR3 profiling was carried out. From the reads, TCRdb called clonotypes with MiXCR, one entry per CDR3 protein. The sample carries about 180,000 distinct CDR3 sequences, roughly 50% recorded once.

Sequenced: sorted CD4+, CD8+, or CD8+CD57+ T cells (not recorded which) from PBMCs. This receptor was taken from a human donor with aplastic anemia. The chain recombines TRBV10-1 with TRBJ2-5, with 8 bases matching TRBD2. The CDR3 reads CASSEREGETQYF. CDR3 bases: TGCGCCAGCAGTGAACGGGAGGGGGAGACCCAGTACTTC.